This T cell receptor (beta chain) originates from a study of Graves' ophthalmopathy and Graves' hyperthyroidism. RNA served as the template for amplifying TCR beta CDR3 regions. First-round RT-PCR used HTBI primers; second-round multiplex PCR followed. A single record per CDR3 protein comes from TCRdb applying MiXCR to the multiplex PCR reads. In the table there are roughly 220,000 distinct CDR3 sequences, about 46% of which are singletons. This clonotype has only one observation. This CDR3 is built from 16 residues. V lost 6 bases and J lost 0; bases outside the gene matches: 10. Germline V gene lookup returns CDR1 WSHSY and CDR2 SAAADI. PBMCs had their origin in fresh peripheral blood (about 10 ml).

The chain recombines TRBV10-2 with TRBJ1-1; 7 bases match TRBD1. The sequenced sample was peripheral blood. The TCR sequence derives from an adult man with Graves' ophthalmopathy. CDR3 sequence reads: CASSPWDSPMNTEAFF. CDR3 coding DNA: TGCGCCAGCAGCCCCTGGGACAGCCCAATGAACACTGAAGCTTTCTTT.